This TCR beta chain was found in a study of blood T cell repertoires in COVID-19. About the study: Material from acute and convalescent COVID-19 was sourced from the United States, Italy and Spain. Sources were T cells, B-cell-depleted T cells, or PBMCs; the material itself was cDNA or gDNA.

Original processing methods: Amplifying reference gene primers gave estimates of nucleated cell counts. Some clones are missing from TCRdb's copy, which holds only in-frame ones; the method was immunoSEQ multiplex PCR. V and J calls and clone size are copied from that table; D and trimming were computed from the DNA. The sample yields roughly 35,000 clones, more than 85% seen once. The germline V and J ends were trimmed by 9 bases and 3 bases, with 17 bases remaining between them. The V gene's germline CDR1 is LNHDA and CDR2 SQIVND (reference sequence). There are 14 residues in the CDR3. The sequencing input was peripheral blood. The sequence came from a human donor in a cohort sampled during active COVID-19. The gene calls are TRBV19 and TRBJ1-2; D may be TRBD1 (5 bases). The DNA of the CDR3 is TGTGCCAGAGAGTTGCAGGGCGATCACTATGGCTACACCTTC. This encodes CARELQGDHYGYTF.